The 10 T cell receptor beta chains below come from one sample, sequenced in a study of cytotoxic CD8 clonotypes in ibrutinib-treated CLL. The protocol was immunoSEQ multiplex PCR, while the TCRdb copy is restricted to in-frame clones and leaves out a portion. The sample carries 40,000 or so clones, about 70% recorded once. The source material was PBMCs, sampled at disease progression, from a patient treated with ibrutinib. The receptors derive from a human donor with chronic lymphocytic leukemia.

This chain joins TRBV10-3 and TRBJ2-3; TRBD1 agrees at 9 bases. After removal of 9 bases from V and 2 bases from J, the junction contained 6 bases not matched to a gene. Germline assignment: CDR1 ENHRY and CDR2 SYGVKD. The CDR3 spans 14 residues. The CDR3 is CAIRTGANTDTQYF. The CDR3 DNA reads as TGTGCCATACGGACAGGGGCCAACACAGATACGCAGTATTTT.

The chain carries TRBV5-1 and TRBJ2-7, with D perhaps matching TRBD2 (7 bases). V dropped 2 bases and J dropped 3 bases, with 12 bases sitting between them. The CDR3 runs 14 residues. CDR1 is SGHRS and CDR2 is YFSETQ in the germline V gene. The CDR3, as DNA: TGCGCCAGCAGCTTAGGGGGGGAAGGCTACGAGCAGTACTTC. Residues: CASSLGGEGYEQYF.

The rearrangement joins TRBV6-5 to TRBJ1-5, with TRBD1 as a possible D gene (6 bases). Trimming shortened V by 6 bases and J by 7 bases, and 13 bases separated the two germline ends. Per germline, CDR1 MNHEY and CDR2 SVGAGI. The CDR3 has 13 residues. The CDR3 DNA reads as TGTGCCAGCAGCCTAGGGGGACGGCAGCCCCAGCATTTT. Translation: CASSLGGRQPQHF.

The chain joins TRBV5-6 to TRBJ2-3, with 9 nucleotides matching TRBD2. Germline-derived CDR1 and CDR2 are SGHDT and YYEEEE. V was clipped by 2 bases and J by 4 bases; unmatched bases: 5. The length of the CDR3 is 15 residues. The CDR3 DNA reads TGTGCCAGCAGCTTCGCTAGCGGGGCCCCAGATACGCAGTATTTT. Residues: CASSFASGAPDTQYF. Combining the CDR3 with reference TRBV5-6 and TRBJ2-3 gives the whole variable domain DAGVTQSPTHLIKTRGQQVTLRCSPKSGHDTVSWYQQALGQGPQFIFQYYEEEERQRGNFPDRFSGHQFPNYSSELNVNALLLGDSALYLCASSFASGAPDTQYFGPGTRLTVL.

This clone was found a few times. This CDR3 is CASSSTGDWSLYEQYF. The CDR3 DNA reads as TGTGCCAGCAGTTCAACAGGGGACTGGTCCCTCTACGAGCAGTACTTC. The chain couples TRBV28 to TRBJ2-7, with D perhaps TRBD1 (7 bases). Trimming removed 4 bases at V and 3 bases at J, with 19 bases between. Germline lookup yields CDR1 MDHEN and CDR2 SYDVKM. The CDR3 extends over 16 amino acids.

V gene TRBV2 combines with J gene TRBJ2-2, with a tentative D call TRBD2 (6 bases). The CDR3 length is 15 residues. V dropped 3 bases and J dropped 2 bases, with 10 bases sitting between them. CDR1 and CDR2 (germline): SNHLY, FYNNEI. This CDR3 reads CASSEEGLNTGELFF. The CDR3 bases are TGTGCCAGCAGTGAGGAGGGACTTAACACCGGGGAGCTGTTTTTT.

The rearrangement joins TRBV6-5 to TRBJ1-2, with unresolved D. CDR1 is MNHEY and CDR2 is SVGAGI in the germline V gene. Trimming pared 4 bases from V and 3 bases from J, leaving 12 bases between. The CDR3 is 14 residues long. This CDR3 is CASSSPPRDYGYTF. CDR3 DNA sequence: TGTGCCAGCAGTTCCCCCCCCCGGGACTATGGCTACACCTTC.

The chain carries TRBV19 and TRBJ2-5; no firm D call. Trimming stripped 4 bases from V and 2 bases from J, with 5 bases between. Germline V gene sequence: CDR1 LNHDA, CDR2 SQIVND (reference sequence). CDR3 length: 12 residues. CDR3 sequence reads: CASSNRQETQYF. As DNA, the CDR3 is TGTGCCAGTAGTAATAGACAAGAGACCCAGTACTTC.

The chain joins TRBV2 to TRBJ1-4, with 9 nucleotides matching TRBD1. With V trimmed by 6 bases and J by 7 bases, 9 bases remained unmatched. Looked up from germline, CDR1 is SNHLY and CDR2 is FYNNEI. This CDR3 is built from 15 residues. CDR3 amino acids: CASRGQGLGAEKLFF. CDR3 nucleotide sequence: TGTGCCAGCAGGGGACAGGGCCTTGGGGCTGAAAAACTGTTTTTT.

This clone appeared a single time. V usage is TRBV5-1 and J usage is TRBJ2-5, with 7 bases fitting TRBD2. This CDR3 is 15 amino acids long. The J segment lost 3 bases and the V segment lost 7 bases, leaving 12 bases of the junction unmatched. Germline-derived CDR1 and CDR2 are SGHRS and YFSETQ. In nucleotides, the CDR3 is TGCGCCAGCTTCCTTGGAGCGGGGTTAAAAGAGACCCAGTACTTC. Translating gives CASFLGAGLKETQYF.